This entry describes one TCR beta chain. Its antigen target is currently unknown. No base quality values were provided; no much bigger clone lies one nucleotide off. TCR CDR3 regions were amplified from genomic DNA by multiplex PCR using the deep immunoSEQ assay. For each cell subset, the extracted genomic DNA was distributed evenly across all wells of several immunoSEQ 96-well plates, and each plate served as one replicate. Each replicate PCR for sorted subsets received 150 to 250 ng genomic DNA, equal to 28,000 or so T cell genomes. Purified libraries were measured with a Qubit 3.0 fluorometer, size-checked on a Bioanalyzer 2100, and measured again with the KAPA Library Quantification kit. Every immunoSEQ 96-well plate was sequenced on a dedicated single-read 150-cycle Illumina NextSeq 550 flow cell. Per the source publication's procedure: Because only junctional sequences without quality scores were contained in the immunoSEQ output, filtering matching that applied to full-length reads could not be performed. To assign V/J genes and CDR3, sequences were annotated using PyIR, a Python wrapper for IgBLAST v1.9, with IMGT germline references. Reads with weak V/J assignments (E-value above 1e-6), missing CDR3, stop codons, out-of-frame junctions, or ambiguous translated residues were removed. V3J clonotypes were defined as sequences sharing an identical inferred V gene, J gene, and CDR3 amino acid sequence. Percentage overlap between repertoires was computed as shared unique clonotypes divided by the size of the smaller repertoire. Three approaches were used to assess repertoire richness: RTK rarefaction, the Chao1 estimator, and Recon v2.1 estimates of unobserved clonotypes. For all TCRbeta clonotypes obtained by the gDNA method from four donors, generation probabilities were computed with OLGA. TCRdb stores this immuneACCESS table with in-frame sequences only. Part of the clones is absent; in the studies checked, under half of the shortfall reflects unresolved V genes, and no reason is known for the rest. V and J calls and clone size are given by that table; D and trimming were obtained from the DNA. For this sample the table gives about 1 million clones, of which around four fifths were detected only once. About 1.5% of the sample belongs to the ten largest clones.

The source of the sample is a study of shared clonotypes between healthy human individuals (dated by TCRdb to about 2020). About the full investigation: The cohort included a few men and two women between 18 and 49 years of age. To estimate repertoire size and how much clonotypes are shared between individuals, the study performed deep sequencing of blood TCR repertoires from roughly five healthy adults. For each donor, three plates each were used for CD4 naive and CD4 memory, two plates were used for CD8 naive, and one plate was used for CD8 memory. Between about 0.8 and 9 billion PBMCs per donor were obtained by leukapheresis. Libraries were prepared and TCR repertoires were sequenced by different laboratories using diverse techniques, in order to increase sequencing depth and limit assay-specific biases. What the authors observed across the whole study: Across a handful of donors, about 5% of naive CD4, roughly 3.8% of naive CD8, roughly 2.3% of memory CD4, and 0.3% to 0.45% of memory CD8 clonotypes were shared. Incomplete sequencing was indicated by rarefaction of sorted-subset datasets, despite the large sequencing depth. Pairwise subsampling indicated that sequencing depth was expected to affect the degree of clonotype sharing among donors. Higher generation probabilities were observed for clonotypes shared by all four sorted-subset donors than for non-shared clonotypes. Only blood was sampled, and tissue TCR repertoires likely differ from those in blood. Because the study included a small number of donors, the genetic and exposure-history diversity represented was limited. Larger estimated clonotype richness was generally found for naive subsets than for memory subsets.

The junction carries 10 bases between V and J, which are trimmed by 9 bases and 4 bases respectively. There are 13 amino acids in the CDR3, from cysteine to phenylalanine inclusive. Only the CDR3 part of the read is kept: 39 bases, read in frame from the first base. CDR1 is given as MRHNA and CDR2 as SNTAGT, both from the germline V gene. The donors were healthy, HIV-negative adults who had no recently reported acute infections or vaccinations. Only Caucasian adults living in Nashville, Tennessee, USA were represented among the donors. CD4+ T cells were enriched by magnetic negative selection; naive cells were then positively selected on CD45RA, and the negative fraction formed the memory subset. After blood collection by leukapheresis, PBMCs were isolated using Ficoll-Histopaque density gradient centrifugation and then cryopreserved in the vapor phase of liquid nitrogen. Analytical flow cytometry was used to check the purity and quantity of each magnetically sorted T cell population. Genomic DNA was isolated from every sorted fraction and measured by UV absorbance on a Nanodrop 2000c.

This clonotype originated in a man younger than 35 in good health. Source material: memory CD4+ T cells sorted from blood. What this sample's cell subset or site label stands for: CD45RA-negative fraction. The chain is assembled from TRBV6-4 and TRBJ1-6, and the D gene may be TRBD1, 5 bases matching. The DNA sequence follows: TGTGCCAGGCGACAGTCTTATAATTCACCCCTCCACTTT. Its amino acids are CARRQSYNSPLHF.